This T cell receptor beta chain was profiled in a study of blood T cell repertoires in COVID-19. V lost 5 bases to trimming and J lost 2 bases, with 12 bases between them. This CDR3 has 13 amino acids. The germline CDR1 and CDR2 sequences are GTSNPN and SVGIG (reference sequence). In the original analysis: Researchers report that nucleated cell counts were estimated from reference gene primer amplification. Assay used: immunoSEQ multiplex PCR; TCRdb lists only in-frame clones, some missing. V and J calls plus clone size are reproduced from that table; the DNA served to infer D and trimming. The top ten clones hold about a quarter of a sample with 25,000 to 35,000 clones, over 75% of them seen once.

Sequencing used peripheral blood. The TCR comes from a human donor in a cohort sampled during active COVID-19. This chain links TRBV30 with TRBJ1-2; weak D call: TRBD1 (6 bases). CDR3 nucleotide sequence: TGTGCCTGGGAAACAGGGAAGAACTATGGCTACACCTTC. Translated, it gives CAWETGKNYGYTF.